Presented here are 25 T cell receptor beta chains from one specimen sequenced in a study of cytomegalovirus exposure and HLA in healthy donors. 13 Jbeta primers and 60 Vbeta primers were used for the PCR. The protocol was immunoSEQ multiplex PCR, while the TCRdb copy is restricted to in-frame clones and leaves out a portion. This sample has about 61,000 clones, with around 72% found just once. Sequenced input: PBMCs. Every receptor here comes from a man over 45 in good health and CMV-seropositive.

The J gene is TRBJ1-4, the V gene TRBV21-1; the DNA was not used to check the table's D call, TRBD1. TRBV21-1 is annotated as a pseudogene. This CDR3 is 17 amino acids long. The CDR3 sequence is CVSSNRVADRGEEKLFF. CDR3 nucleotide sequence: TGTGTCAGCAGCAATAGAGTGGCCGACAGGGGAGAAGAAAAACTGTTTTTT.

This chain links TRBV11-3 with TRBJ2-7; D not certain. CDR1 is SGHNT, CDR2 YENEEA, per germline. Trimming shortened V by 5 bases and J by 5 bases, and 13 bases separated the two germline ends. The CDR3 totals 13 residues. CDR3 coding DNA: TGTGCCAGCAGCGTACAAGAATCCGACGAGCAGTACTTC. Its protein product is CASSVQESDEQYF.

This chain links TRBV5-1 with TRBJ1-4; D might be TRBD1 (5 bases). CDR3 size: 14 residues. The V gene lost 4 bases and the J gene lost 4 bases, with 11 bases spanning the gap. Per the germline V gene, CDR1 is SGHRS and CDR2 is YFSETQ. The CDR3 is CASSGVGVNEKLFF. The CDR3, as DNA: TGCGCCAGCAGCGGGGTAGGGGTTAATGAAAAACTGTTTTTT.

The chain links TRBV11-2 to TRBJ1-2; D is perhaps TRBD1 (6 bases). Trimming took 1 base from V and 0 from J, leaving 12 bases between them. Germline V CDR1 and CDR2: SGHAT, FQNNGV. The CDR3 sequence is 16 residues long. In nucleotides, the CDR3 is TGTGCCAGCAGCTTAGGGGGAGGGGGTCCTAACTATGGCTACACCTTC. This translates into CASSLGGGGPNYGYTF.

This chain links TRBV11-2 with TRBJ2-7; possibly TRBD2 for D (5 bases). Trimming stripped 2 bases from V and 9 bases from J, with 23 bases between. Germline CDR1 SGHAT, CDR2 FQNNGV. CDR3 length equals 16 residues. As DNA, the CDR3 is TGTGCCAGCAGCTTAATTCGGGCGGGTCTATATAATGGGCAGTACTTC. Residues: CASSLIRAGLYNGQYF.

The chain employs TRBV28 and TRBJ1-2; 9 bases are a match to TRBD1. Germline CDR1 is MDHEN and CDR2 is SYDVKM. The CDR3 consists of 13 residues. J gave up 3 bases and V 5 bases, and 1 base lay outside the gene matches. The DNA for the CDR3 is TGTGCCAGCAGTGACAGGGGGTACTATGGCTACACCTTC. Protein product: CASSDRGYYGYTF.

The V and J genes are TRBV7-2 and TRBJ2-1, with 12 bases matching TRBD2. The V gene's germline CDR1 is SGHTA and CDR2 FQGNSA. J was trimmed by 9 bases and V by 6 bases; bases with no gene match: 12. There are 16 residues in the CDR3. The chain's CDR3 is CASRPDASGGAGEQFF. The CDR3 region has the DNA TGTGCCAGCAGACCAGATGCTAGCGGGGGGGCGGGTGAGCAGTTCTTC.

This clone was counted between two and nine times. The chain combines TRBV5-1 with TRBJ2-7, with 10 bases aligning to TRBD2. After removal of 3 bases from V and 2 bases from J, the junction contained 5 bases not matched to a gene. There are 15 residues in the CDR3. The germline V gene has CDR1 SGHRS and CDR2 YFSETQ. The CDR3, as DNA: TGCGCCAGCAGCTCAGGACTAGCGGCTACCTACGAGCAGTACTTC. Protein product: CASSSGLAATYEQYF.

The rearrangement uses TRBV28 and TRBJ2-7; TRBD2 aligns across 14 bases. The CDR3 totals 16 residues. V was pared by 5 bases and J by 5 bases, with 8 bases of the junction left unmatched. The germline CDR1 and CDR2 sequences are MDHEN and SYDVKM. This chain's CDR3 is CASSPPGLAGDNEQYF. Written as DNA, the CDR3 is TGTGCCAGCAGTCCCCCGGGACTAGCGGGAGATAACGAGCAGTACTTC.

The chain recombines TRBV11-3 with TRBJ2-3; possibly TRBD2 for D (5 bases). The germline V gene has CDR1 SGHNT and CDR2 YENEEA. The CDR3 has 16 amino acids. V dropped 5 bases and J dropped 0 bases, with 15 bases sitting between them. CDR3 residues: CASSRKQGGSTDTQYF. The CDR3 coding sequence is TGTGCCAGCAGCCGAAAACAAGGAGGTAGCACAGATACGCAGTATTTT.

Many counts were recorded for this clone. A much larger clone differs by one base, so this may be a read error. The genes are TRBV6-5 and TRBJ1-2; perhaps TRBD1 as D (5 bases). From germline, CDR1 is MNHEY and CDR2 SVGAGI. The CDR3 sequence is 14 residues long. CDR3 protein: CDSSYSNSGPGYTF. CDR3 nucleotides: TGTGACAGCAGTTACTCGAACTCAGGGCCCGGCTACACCTTC.

CDR3 protein: CASSPLDTLSNQPQHF. In DNA form, the CDR3 reads TGTGCCAGCAGCCCCTTGGACACGCTTAGCAATCAGCCCCAGCATTTT. This sequence joins TRBV7-9 and TRBJ1-5, with D possibly matching TRBD1 (5 bases). Germline V gene data show CDR1 as SEHNR and CDR2 as FQNEAQ (reference sequence). The CDR3 totals 16 residues. V was pared by 5 bases and J by 0 bases, with 14 bases between.

The chain uses TRBV15 and TRBJ2-2, with D possibly matching TRBD2 (5 bases). Trimming pared 6 bases from V and 2 bases from J, leaving 13 bases between. CDR3 size: 15 residues. Germline V gene lookup returns CDR1 LNHNV and CDR2 YYDKDF (reference sequence). CDR3 protein: CATRRTGFNTGELFF. CDR3 in DNA: TGTGCCACCAGGCGGACGGGGTTTAACACCGGGGAGCTGTTTTTT. Full variable domain (outside the CDR3, taken from reference TRBV15 and TRBJ2-2): DAMVIQNPRYQVTQFGKPVTLSCSQTLNHNVMYWYQQKSSQAPKLLFHYYDKDFNNEADTPDNFQSRRPNTSFCFLDIRSPGLGDTAMYLCATRRTGFNTGELFFGEGSRLTVL.

The chain has TRBV7-3 and TRBJ1-6, with unresolved D. This CDR3 has 16 amino acids. Germline CDR1 reads SGHTA; CDR2 reads FQGTGA. V lost 4 bases, J lost 0 bases, and 10 bases lay in between. This chain's CDR3 is CASSSRARSYNSPLHF. The CDR3 DNA reads as TGTGCCAGCAGCTCGAGGGCCCGCTCCTATAATTCACCCCTCCACTTT.

The chain couples TRBV7-2 to TRBJ2-3, with 8 bases lining up with TRBD2. The J segment lost 1 base and the V segment lost 1 base, leaving 1 base of the junction unmatched. Germline CDR1 SGHTA, CDR2 FQGNSA. The CDR3 length is 15 residues. CDR3: CASSLVGGGTDTQYF. The CDR3 DNA reads TGTGCCAGCAGCTTAGTCGGGGGGGGCACAGATACGCAGTATTTT.

V and J are TRBV19 and TRBJ1-3; D ambiguous. The germline V gene has CDR1 LNHDA and CDR2 SQIVND (reference sequence). Trimming stripped 6 bases from V and 4 bases from J, with 7 bases between. This CDR3 is 12 amino acids long. CDR3 DNA: TGTGCCAGTAGCATCCAGGGAAACACCATATATTTT. It is translated as CASSIQGNTIYF.

This sequence joins TRBV5-1 and TRBJ2-4; D is undetermined. Germline values: CDR1 SGHRS, CDR2 YFSETQ. CDR3 length: 14 residues. Trimming removed 1 base from V and 2 bases from J, with 7 bases in between. This CDR3 reads CASSLRGTKNIQYF. The DNA of the CDR3 is TGCGCCAGCAGCTTGAGAGGAACCAAAAACATTCAGTACTTC.

The V and J genes are TRBV13 and TRBJ1-4; D uncertain. Germline CDR1 is PRHDT and CDR2 is FYEKMQ (reference sequence). The V end was cut by 3 bases, the J end by 3 bases, with 8 bases between. The CDR3 is made up of 14 amino acids. CDR3 sequence: CASSFRQSNEKLFF. In nucleotides, the CDR3 is TGTGCCAGCAGCTTCAGGCAATCTAATGAAAAACTGTTTTTT.

The chain links TRBV30 to TRBJ2-3, with D perhaps TRBD1 (5 bases). V was pared by 8 bases and J by 0 bases, with 15 bases between. Germline loops: CDR1 GTSNPN, CDR2 SVGIG (reference sequence). This CDR3 region has 14 residues. In DNA, the CDR3 is TGTGCCCAAAAGGGGCGGTATAGCACAGATACGCAGTATTTT. Amino acid sequence: CAQKGRYSTDTQYF.

The chain joins TRBV5-1 to TRBJ2-7; TRBD1 matches at 9 bases. The length of the CDR3 is 16 residues. V shed 1 base, J shed 5 bases, and the junction held 10 bases outside the gene matches. Germline V gene data show CDR1 as SGHRS and CDR2 as YFSETQ. The CDR3 DNA is TGCGCCAGCAGCTTGTCCGGGACAGGGAATTGGGACGAGCAGTACTTC. This codes for CASSLSGTGNWDEQYF.

The chain joins TRBV7-9 to TRBJ2-3; D is perhaps TRBD1 (5 bases). V lost 8 bases, J lost 4 bases, and 13 bases lay in between. The germline gives CDR1 SEHNR, CDR2 FQNEAQ (reference sequence). The CDR3 is 13 residues long. Here the CDR3 reads CASGASRADTQYF. As DNA, the CDR3 is TGTGCCAGCGGGGCAAGCAGGGCAGATACGCAGTATTTT.

V usage is TRBV4-3 and J usage is TRBJ2-7; D perhaps matches TRBD1 (5 bases). There are 15 residues in the CDR3. The germline CDR1 and CDR2 sequences are LGHNA and YSLEER. V lost 1 base and J 7 bases, leaving 17 bases between the germline ends. The CDR3 sequence is CASSQGKSGFGEQYF. CDR3 nucleotide sequence: TGCGCCAGCAGCCAAGGGAAGTCAGGGTTCGGGGAGCAGTACTTC.

In regard to this clone: Other nucleotide sequences in the sample specify the same CDR3. The rearrangement uses TRBV2 and TRBJ1-6; no clear D. Trimming shortened V by 4 bases and J by 0 bases, and 10 bases separated the two germline ends. The CDR3 contains 16 residues. Germline V gene sequence: CDR1 SNHLY, CDR2 FYNNEI. The CDR3 sequence: CASSGGLSSYNSPLHF. The DNA for the CDR3 is TGTGCCAGCAGTGGTGGTCTTAGCTCCTATAATTCACCCCTCCACTTT.

The rearrangement uses TRBV7-2 and TRBJ1-2; the match to TRBD1 covers 10 bases. Germline CDR1 SGHTA, CDR2 FQGNSA. The CDR3 consists of 16 residues. V shed 5 bases and J 4 bases; nucleotides not matched to a gene: 10. The CDR3 loop reads CASSRIQRTGGYGYTF. As DNA, the CDR3 is TGTGCCAGCAGCCGTATTCAAAGGACAGGGGGCTATGGCTACACCTTC.

This rearrangement joins TRBV7-2 to TRBJ2-5; tentatively, D is TRBD2 (5 bases). Trimming left V 4 bases short and J 4 bases short, with 10 bases between. Germline V gene lookup returns CDR1 SGHTA and CDR2 FQGNSA. This CDR3 comprises 13 residues. The CDR3 DNA reads as TGTGCCAGCAGCTCATCGAGGGTAGAGACCCAGTACTTC. Its protein is CASSSSRVETQYF. The full variable domain, completed using reference TRBV7-2 and TRBJ2-5, is GAGVSQSPSNKVTEKGKDVELRCDPISGHTALYWYRQSLGQGLEFLIYFQGNSAPDKSGLPSDRFSAERTGGSVSTLTIQRTQQEDSAVYLCASSSSRVETQYFGPGTRLLVL.